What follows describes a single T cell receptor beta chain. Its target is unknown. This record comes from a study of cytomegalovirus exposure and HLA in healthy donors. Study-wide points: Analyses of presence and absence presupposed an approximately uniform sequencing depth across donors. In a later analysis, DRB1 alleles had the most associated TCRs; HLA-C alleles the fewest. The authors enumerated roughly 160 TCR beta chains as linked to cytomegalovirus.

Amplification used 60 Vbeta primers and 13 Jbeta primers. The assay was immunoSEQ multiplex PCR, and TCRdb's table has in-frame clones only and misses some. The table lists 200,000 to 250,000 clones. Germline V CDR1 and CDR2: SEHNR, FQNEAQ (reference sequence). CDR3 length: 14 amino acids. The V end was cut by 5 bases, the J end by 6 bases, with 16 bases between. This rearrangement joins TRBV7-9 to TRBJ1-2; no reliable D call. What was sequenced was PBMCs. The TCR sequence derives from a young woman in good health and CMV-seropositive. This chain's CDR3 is CASSPLRKEHGYTF. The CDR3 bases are TGTGCCAGCAGCCCACTAAGGAAGGAGCATGGCTACACCTTC.